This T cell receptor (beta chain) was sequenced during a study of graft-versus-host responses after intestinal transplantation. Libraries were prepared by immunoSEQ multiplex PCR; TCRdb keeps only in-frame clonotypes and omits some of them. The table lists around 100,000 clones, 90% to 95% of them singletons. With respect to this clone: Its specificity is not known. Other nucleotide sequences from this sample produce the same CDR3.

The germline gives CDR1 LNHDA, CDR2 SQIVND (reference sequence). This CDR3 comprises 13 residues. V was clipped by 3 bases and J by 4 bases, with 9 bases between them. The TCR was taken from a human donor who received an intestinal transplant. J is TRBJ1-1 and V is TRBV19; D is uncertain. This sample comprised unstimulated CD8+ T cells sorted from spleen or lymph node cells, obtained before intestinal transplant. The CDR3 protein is CASSISAGTEAFF. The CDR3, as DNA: TGTGCCAGTAGTATCTCTGCCGGCACTGAAGCTTTCTTT.